The rows below give T cell receptor beta chains drawn from one sample of a study of blood T cell repertoires in COVID-19. Some clones are missing from TCRdb's copy, which holds only in-frame ones; the method was immunoSEQ multiplex PCR. Of under 170,000 clones in the sample, approximately 83% were seen once. The specimen sequenced was peripheral blood. These receptors originate from an older man with acute or convalescent COVID-19. Both conserved end residues are part of each CDR3. D genes are given only for firm matches. Not every row has a clone size; where given, it reads once, few, many or a size class.

cdr3_nt	cdr3_aa	j_call	clone_size	d_call	v_call
TGTGCCTGGGGGACAGCGAACACCGGGGAGCTGTTTTTT	CAWGTANTGELFF	TRBJ2-2	once	TRBD1	TRBV30
TGCAGCGTAGAACCCGGGAACTATGGCTACACCTTC	CSVEPGNYGYTF	TRBJ1-2	.	.	TRBV29-1
TGTGCCAGCAGCCAAGGGGCTAGCGGGAGCTCCTACAATGAGCAGTTCTTC	CASSQGASGSSYNEQFF	TRBJ2-1	.	TRBD2	TRBV3-1/TRBV3-2
TGTGCCAGCAGCTTGTTGCGGGGCCCGGGAGGGGAGCAGTACTTC	CASSLLRGPGGEQYF	TRBJ2-7	.	TRBD2	TRBV5-4
TGTGCCAGCAGCCAGGACAGGGAAGATACGCAGTATTTT	CASSQDREDTQYF	TRBJ2-3	.	TRBD1	TRBV4-2
TGTGCCAGCAGCTTAACGGTTAGCGGGAGTGGCACAGATACGCAGTATTTT	CASSLTVSGSGTDTQYF	TRBJ2-3	.	TRBD2	TRBV7-3
TGTGCCAGCAGTGAATTGAGCTGGGAGCAGTACTTC	CASSELSWEQYF	TRBJ2-7	.	.	TRBV25-1
TGCGCCAGCAGCCTAGTAGCGGGAGCCGGGGACGAGCAGTACTTC	CASSLVAGAGDEQYF	TRBJ2-7	.	TRBD2	TRBV5-1
TGTGCCAGCAGCCGACAACTCCAAAACACAGATACGCAGTATTTT	CASSRQLQNTDTQYF	TRBJ2-3	.	.	TRBV16
TGTGCCACCAGCCAGCGGACTCCGCCCTACTACGAGCAGTACTTC	CATSQRTPPYYEQYF	TRBJ2-7	few	.	TRBV15
TGTGCCAGTAGTACCTCCACAGGGTCCACCGGGGAGCTGTTTTTT	CASSTSTGSTGELFF	TRBJ2-2	.	.	TRBV19
TGTGCCAGCAGCGGGACAGGGTACGAGCAGTACTTC	CASSGTGYEQYF	TRBJ2-7	.	TRBD1	TRBV7-8
TGTGCCAGCAGTTTACGTTGGAGGCTTCGGGATACCTCAACTAATGAAAAACTGTTTTTT	CASSLRWRLRDTSTNEKLFF	TRBJ1-4	.	.	TRBV28
TGTGCCAGCAGCTTAGTGCAGGGGAACACCGGGGAGCTGTTTTTT	CASSLVQGNTGELFF	TRBJ2-2	.	.	TRBV7-9
TGTGCCAGCAGACCGGGACTAGCGGGAGACGAGCAGTACTTC	CASRPGLAGDEQYF	TRBJ2-7	.	TRBD2	TRBV13
TGTGCCAGCACTGACAGGGCCAACGTCCTGACTTTC	CASTDRANVLTF	TRBJ2-6	.	.	TRBV7-2
TGTGCCAGCGGGCCCGGGCGATCGGGAGAGTACAATGAGCAGTTCTTC	CASGPGRSGEYNEQFF	TRBJ2-1	.	.	TRBV28
TGTGCCAGTAGTCCCGGGACAGTCCAAGAGACCCAGTACTTC	CASSPGTVQETQYF	TRBJ2-5	.	TRBD1	TRBV19
TGTGCCAGCAAATCCAGGGGGAAAGAGGCTGGAAACACCATATATTTT	CASKSRGKEAGNTIYF	TRBJ1-3	.	TRBD1	TRBV28
TGTGCCACCAGCAGAGGAGGGGGCGGTGGCTACACCTTC	CATSRGGGGGYTF	TRBJ1-2	.	TRBD1	TRBV15
TGTGCCAGCAGTTCCCCTACTGCGGGGGATCAGCCCCAGCATTTT	CASSSPTAGDQPQHF	TRBJ1-5	few	.	TRBV28
TGTGCCAGCAGTACCCGGAGATACGAGCAGTACTTC	CASSTRRYEQYF	TRBJ2-7	few	.	TRBV28
TGCAGCGTTGAATTGGCATCAGGGCTGTTCTTC	CSVELASGLFF	TRBJ2-1	.	.	TRBV29-1
TGTGCCAGCTCCTCCTGGGCCGCGGGGGATGAAAAACTGTTTTTT	CASSSWAAGDEKLFF	TRBJ1-4	.	.	TRBV27